The T cell receptor (beta chain) described here comes from a study of blood T cells in healthy people across ages. Study as a whole: About one barcoded beta molecule per two T cells was the capture yield of template switching. Study-wide findings and caveats: Changes in expanded clonotypes were possibly confounded, as the CMV status of donors was unknown. A conclusive naive versus antigen-experienced comparison was prevented by the unsorted PBMCs.

In the case of this clonotype: Its cognate antigen is unknown.

With a J-beta primer mix and a sample-barcoded 5' primer, a second PCR ran roughly 6 to 12 cycles. MiXCR, applied by TCRdb to the 5' RACE reads, yields one record per CDR3 protein. This sample has 1.5 million or so distinct CDR3 sequences, with roughly 43% found just once. V was cut by 4 bases and J by 5 bases, with 12 bases left in between. Germline V CDR1 and CDR2: MGHDK, SYGVNS. The CDR3 has 14 residues. The TCR sequence derives from a young woman in good health. The sequencing input was blood. The chain joins TRBV25-1 to TRBJ2-1, with a tentative D call TRBD2 (5 bases). This CDR3 is CASSARADNNEQFF. CDR3 DNA sequence: TGTGCCAGCAGTGCGCGAGCGGATAACAATGAGCAGTTCTTC.